This T cell receptor beta chain was sequenced in a study of blood T cell repertoires in COVID-19 (dated by TCRdb to about 2020). A note on the overall study: Samples covering the acute and convalescent phases of COVID-19 were provided by collaborators in the United States, Italy and Spain. The prospective study material was composed of cDNA or gDNA derived from T cells, B-cell-depleted T cells, or PBMCs. The dataset comprised deeply sampled blood TCRbeta repertoires from subjects exposed to, actively infected with, or recovered from COVID-19. A freely available public database, intended as a resource for researchers studying the immune response to SARS-CoV-2, is where the repertoires were released. The samples were drawn from the first 160 participants of the ongoing ImmuneRACE study and from more than 1,000 subjects provided by 6 global collaborators. The sample metadata nearly always contained a de-identified subject ID, COVID-19 status, age in years and sex. Where available, HLA class I and class II types were taken from metadata supplied by the sample provider and were not determined by assay-based typing.

Findings and caveats that apply to the study as a whole: How much clinical and demographic metadata was included differed by source and by participant, and the metadata was provided uncurated.

Notes on this clone: Its antigen is still unknown. No much larger clonotype is one base removed from it; base qualities were not supplied.

Samples from volunteer blood donors who had recovered from COVID-19 were contributed by a second Seattle source. Collaborating institutions collected whole blood in K2EDTA tubes following their own protocols. For TCRbeta analysis, collaborators shipped samples in one of three forms: frozen whole blood, isolated PBMCs, or DNA extracted from either of those sample types. TCRbeta CDR3 regions were amplified from genomic DNA using the immunoSEQ Assay, a bias-controlled multiplex PCR. In the source study's methods: The number of nucleated cells in each sample was estimated by amplification of reference gene primers within the assay. To quantify the absolute abundance of each unique TCRbeta CDR3 rearrangement, sequence reads were collapsed and filtered. For each sample, productive Simpson clonality was calculated as the square root of Simpson's diversity index across productive rearrangements. This immuneACCESS table, as held by TCRdb, lists in-frame sequences with V and J called but not all clones. Of the missing ones, under half trace to an unresolved V gene in checked studies; the others have no known cause. Clonal size and the V and J genes are those of that table, whereas D and trimming came from the DNA. Across this sample there are over 250,000 clones, with over 70% seen only once. Approximately 1.6% of the sample comes from the top ten.

The material sequenced was peripheral blood. This clonotype was sampled from a woman between 40 and 55 years old who had recovered from COVID-19.

The CDR3 region has the sequence CASSLYRGPNYGYTF. The bases are TGTGCCAGCTCTCTCTACAGGGGCCCTAACTATGGCTACACCTTC. In this chain, TRBV18 is recombined with TRBJ1-2; 7 bases in the middle match TRBD1. CDR1 and CDR2, per the germline V gene, are KGHSH and LQKENI. V is pruned by 6 bases and J by 0 bases, leaving 7 bases of the junction without a gene match. The CDR3 starts with the cysteine, ends with the phenylalanine, and has 15 residues. The entry retains the CDR3 DNA only, 45 bases that are in frame from base 1.